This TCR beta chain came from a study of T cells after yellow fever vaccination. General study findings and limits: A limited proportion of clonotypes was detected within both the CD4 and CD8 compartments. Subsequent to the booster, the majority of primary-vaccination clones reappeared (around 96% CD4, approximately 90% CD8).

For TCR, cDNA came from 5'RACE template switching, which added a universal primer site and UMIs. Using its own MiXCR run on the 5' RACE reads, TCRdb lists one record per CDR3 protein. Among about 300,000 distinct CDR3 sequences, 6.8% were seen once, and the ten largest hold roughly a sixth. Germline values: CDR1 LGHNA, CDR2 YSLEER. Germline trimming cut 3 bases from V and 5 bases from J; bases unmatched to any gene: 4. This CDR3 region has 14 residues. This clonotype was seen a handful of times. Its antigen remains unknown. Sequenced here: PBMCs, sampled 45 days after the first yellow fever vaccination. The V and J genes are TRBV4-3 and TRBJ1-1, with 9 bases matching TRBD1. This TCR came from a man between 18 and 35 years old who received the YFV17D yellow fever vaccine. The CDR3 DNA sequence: TGCGCCAGCAGCCAGGGGACAGGGTTAACTGAAGCTTTCTTT. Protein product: CASSQGTGLTEAFF.